Each of the 10 T cell receptor beta chains below was sequenced from the same sample in a study of blood T cells in healthy people across ages. The second PCR ran roughly 6 to 11 cycles with a sample-barcoded 5' primer and J-beta primers. TCRdb analysed the 5' RACE reads with MiXCR anew, one entry per CDR3 protein. This table holds about 1.8 million distinct CDR3 sequences, about 50% found once. The sample taken for sequencing was blood. The receptors come from a middle-aged woman in good health.

This clonotype was counted a single time. The chain has TRBV6-5 and TRBJ2-1; 7 nucleotides align to TRBD2. This CDR3 contains 14 residues. CDR1 is MNHEY and CDR2 is SVGAGI in the germline V gene. Losses at the gene ends were 5 bases for V and 13 bases for J; bases not matched to a gene: 14. CDR3 DNA sequence: TGTGCCAGCAGTCCCGGGGCCCGGGAGGCGACCCAGTTCTTC. Translated, it gives CASSPGAREATQFF.

This chain connects TRBV7-9 to TRBJ2-5; TRBD1 matches 10 bases. The J call may be incorrect, as the DNA end agrees better with TRBJ2-7. The germline CDR1 and CDR2 sequences are SEHNR and FQNEAQ (reference sequence). The length of the CDR3 is 15 residues. CDR3 DNA sequence: TGTGCCAGCAGCTCCGGGGGACAGGGGTTCCACGAGCAGTACTTC. This encodes CASSSGGQGFHEQYF.

The chain joins TRBV6-5 to TRBJ2-3, with 7 nucleotides matching TRBD1. Germline CDR1 is MNHEY and CDR2 is SVGAGI. The J segment lost 4 bases and the V segment lost 6 bases, leaving 10 bases of the junction unmatched. The CDR3 totals 15 residues. The CDR3 loop is CASRKHRGSADTQYF. In nucleotides, the CDR3 is TGTGCCAGCAGAAAACACAGGGGCAGCGCAGATACGCAGTATTTT.

This clonotype was observed once. This chain joins TRBV4-3 and TRBJ1-5; D is unclear. The CDR3 runs 15 residues. The V end lost 0 bases, the J end lost 2 bases, and 8 bases lay between the germline ends. Germline V gene sequence: CDR1 LGHNA, CDR2 YSLEER. CDR3 amino acids: CASSQDWQRNQPQHF. The CDR3 DNA reads TGCGCCAGCAGCCAAGATTGGCAGCGCAATCAGCCCCAGCATTTT.

This clonotype was counted between two and nine times. This chain joins TRBV13 and TRBJ2-7; D may match TRBD1 or TRBD2 (5 bases each). The V and J ends lost 0 bases and 2 bases respectively, with 17 bases between them. CDR1 PRHDT and CDR2 FYEKMQ come from the germline V gene (reference sequence). The CDR3 runs 17 residues. The CDR3 sequence: CASSLGRGASATYEQYF. The CDR3 DNA reads TGTGCCAGCAGCTTAGGCCGAGGGGCATCAGCCACCTACGAGCAGTACTTC. The full variable domain, completed using reference TRBV13 and TRBJ2-7, is AAGVIQSPRHLIKEKRETATLKCYPIPRHDTVYWYQQGPGQDPQFLISFYEKMQSDKGSIPDRFSAQQFSDYHSELNMSSLELGDSALYFCASSLGRGASATYEQYFGPGTRLTVT.

This clonotype was picked up a small number of times. This chain joins TRBV10-3 and TRBJ1-2; 8 nucleotides line up with TRBD1. Trimming removed 6 bases from V and 4 bases from J; junction bases left unmatched: 1. The CDR3 sequence is 12 residues long. Per germline, CDR1 ENHRY and CDR2 SYGVKD. CDR3 nucleotide sequence: TGTGCCATCAGACAGGGGGGCTATGGCTACACCTTC. Translated, it gives CAIRQGGYGYTF.

The rearrangement joins TRBV7-9 to TRBJ1-4, with D tentatively TRBD1 (5 bases). CDR3 size: 19 residues. Germline loops: CDR1 SEHNR, CDR2 FQNEAQ (reference sequence). V lost 6 bases and J lost 0, with 23 bases in between. CDR3 sequence reads: CASSRIPRGRDATNEKLFF. CDR3 sequence (DNA): TGTGCCAGCAGTCGAATACCACGGGGCCGCGATGCAACTAATGAAAAACTGTTTTTT.

The V gene is TRBV2, the J gene TRBJ1-5; D gene unclear. CDR1 is SNHLY, CDR2 FYNNEI, per germline. Deletions cut 0 bases from V and 5 bases from J, with 17 bases between. This CDR3 contains 17 residues. The CDR3 DNA reads as TGTGCCAGCAGTGAAGCGCCCCGGGCCGGGCGACATCAGCCCCAGCATTTT. The encoded protein is CASSEAPRAGRHQPQHF. The entire variable domain, with the rest obtained from reference TRBV2 and TRBJ1-5, is as follows: EPEVTQTPSHQVTQMGQEVILRCVPISNHLYFYWYRQILGQKVEFLVSFYNNEISEKSEIFDDQFSVERPDGSNFTLKIRSTKLEDSAMYFCASSEAPRAGRHQPQHFGDGTRLSIL.

This clonotype was seen a few times. This chain joins TRBV20-1 and TRBJ2-5; a weak D match, TRBD1 (7 bases). The CDR3 is 11 residues long. The germline V gene has CDR1 DFQATT and CDR2 SNEGSKA (reference sequence). As DNA, the CDR3 is TGCAGCCGACAGGGAGGAGAGACCCAGTACTTC. As protein: CSRQGGETQYF.

The CDR3: CSASGDTGELFF. Here the CDR3 DNA reads TGCAGTGCTAGCGGGGACACCGGGGAGCTGTTTTTT. The chain combines TRBV20-1 with TRBJ2-2; D might be TRBD2 (5 bases). This CDR3 has 12 amino acids. Trimming removed 3 bases from V and 3 bases from J, with 5 bases in between. Germline V gives CDR1 DFQATT, CDR2 SNEGSKA (reference sequence).